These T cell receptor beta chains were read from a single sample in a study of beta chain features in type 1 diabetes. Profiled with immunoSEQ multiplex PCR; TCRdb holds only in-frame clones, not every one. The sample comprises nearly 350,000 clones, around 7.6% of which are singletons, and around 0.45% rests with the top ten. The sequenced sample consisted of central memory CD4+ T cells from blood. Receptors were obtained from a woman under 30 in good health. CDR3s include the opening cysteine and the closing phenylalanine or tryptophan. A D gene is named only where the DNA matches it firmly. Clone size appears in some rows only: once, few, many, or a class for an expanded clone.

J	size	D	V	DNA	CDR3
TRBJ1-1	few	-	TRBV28	TGTGCCAGCAGTTTAGGGACGGCGATCACTCGCGGTGAAGCTTTCTTT	CASSLGTAITRGEAFF
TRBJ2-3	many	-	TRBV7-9	TGTGCCAGCAAACTAGACGGTTTATCTACGCAGTATTTT	CASKLDGLSTQYF
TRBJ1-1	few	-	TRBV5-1	TGCGCCAGCAAAGGGGGCACTGAAGCTTTCTTT	CASKGGTEAFF
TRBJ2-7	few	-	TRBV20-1	TGCAGTGCTGACAGGACATGGGAGCAGTACTTC	CSADRTWEQYF
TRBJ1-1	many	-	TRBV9	TGTGCCAGCAGCGTAACGGGGCTGGCGAACACTGAAGCTTTCTTT	CASSVTGLANTEAFF
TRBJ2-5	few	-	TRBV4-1	TGCGCCAGCAGCCAAGGGGCTGGGGATTTGAGAGAGACCCAGTACTTC	CASSQGAGDLRETQYF
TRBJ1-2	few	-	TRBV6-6	TGTGCCAGCAGCTACAGCCGCTCAGCCTATGGCTACACCTTC	CASSYSRSAYGYTF
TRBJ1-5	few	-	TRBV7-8	TGTGCCAGCACCCTAGAAAACAGGGCCCTTCGGAATCAGCCCCAGCATTTT	CASTLENRALRNQPQHF
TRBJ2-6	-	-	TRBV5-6	TGTGCCAGCAGCTCCAGGGATTCTGGGGCCAACGTCCTGACTTTC	CASSSRDSGANVLTF
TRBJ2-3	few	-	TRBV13	TGTGCCAGCAGCCGGACAGCCAATACGCAGTATTTT	CASSRTANTQYF
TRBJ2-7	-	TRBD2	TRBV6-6	TGTGCCAGCAGTTCCCCGACTAGCTCAGACTACGAGCAGTACTTC	CASSSPTSSDYEQYF
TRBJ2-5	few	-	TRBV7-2	TGTGCCAGCAGCTTAGGCGTGGGTAGCGGACAAGAGACCCAGTACTTC	CASSLGVGSGQETQYF
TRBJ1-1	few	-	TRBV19	TGTGCCAGTACCGGGACGGCGAACACTGAAGCTTTCTTT	CASTGTANTEAFF
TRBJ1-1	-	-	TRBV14	TGTGCCAGCAGCCAAGAGGCCTCGACTGAAGCTTTCTTT	CASSQEASTEAFF
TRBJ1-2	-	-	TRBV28	TGTGCCAGCAGTTCGGGGACGGTGTATGGCTACACCTTC	CASSSGTVYGYTF
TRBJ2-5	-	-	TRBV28	TGTGCCAGCAGTGGCCGGGACTTCCGAGAGACCCAGTACTTC	CASSGRDFRETQYF
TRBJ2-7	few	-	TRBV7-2	TGTGCCAGCAGCTTACCAGGGAGAACCTACGAGCAGTACTTC	CASSLPGRTYEQYF
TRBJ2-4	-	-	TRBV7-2	TGTGCCAGCAGCTTCCCCGGGGCCCCTACATACTTC	CASSFPGAPTYF
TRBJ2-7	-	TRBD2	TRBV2	TGTGCCAGCAGTGTGGAGCTCGGACTAGCGGGAAGTCTTTGGCCGTACTTC	CASSVELGLAGSLWPYF
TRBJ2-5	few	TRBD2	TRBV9	TGTGCCAGCAGCGTAGGCTTGAGGGCTAGCGGGGGTAAAGAGACCCAGTACTTC	CASSVGLRASGGKETQYF
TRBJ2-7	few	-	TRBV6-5	TGTGCCAGCAGTATCCCGGGACAAATCTACGAGCAGTACTTC	CASSIPGQIYEQYF
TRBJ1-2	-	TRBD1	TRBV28	TGTGCCAGCAGTTTATGGAAACGTACAGGGGGCCAGGCCGGCTACACCTTC	CASSLWKRTGGQAGYTF
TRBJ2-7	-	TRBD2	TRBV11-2	TGTGCCAGCAGCCCATGGGGGGGTTCCTACGAGCAGTACTTC	CASSPWGGSYEQYF
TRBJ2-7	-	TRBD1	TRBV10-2	TGCGCCAGCAGTGAGCGGGGACAGGCAAGGTACGAGCAGTACTTC	CASSERGQARYEQYF
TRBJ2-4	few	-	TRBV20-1	TGCAGTGCTGTTGGGGAAAACATTCAGTACTTC	CSAVGENIQYF
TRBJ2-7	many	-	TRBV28	TGTGCCAGCAGCGGACAGTACTACGAGCAGTACTTC	CASSGQYYEQYF
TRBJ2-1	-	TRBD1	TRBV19	TGTGCCAGTAGTACGCGACAGGGGCGAGACAATGAGCAGTTCTTC	CASSTRQGRDNEQFF
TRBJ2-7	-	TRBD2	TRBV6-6	TGTGCCAGCACGGGACTAGCCGGGGGCGAGCAGTACTTC	CASTGLAGGEQYF
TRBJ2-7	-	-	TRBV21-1	TGTGCCAGCAGCCCGATGACCGGGCCCAGCTCCTACGAGCAGTACTTC	CASSPMTGPSSYEQYF
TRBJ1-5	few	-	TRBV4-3	TGCGCCAGCAGCCAAGATGCATGGGAGCCCCAGCATTTT	CASSQDAWEPQHF